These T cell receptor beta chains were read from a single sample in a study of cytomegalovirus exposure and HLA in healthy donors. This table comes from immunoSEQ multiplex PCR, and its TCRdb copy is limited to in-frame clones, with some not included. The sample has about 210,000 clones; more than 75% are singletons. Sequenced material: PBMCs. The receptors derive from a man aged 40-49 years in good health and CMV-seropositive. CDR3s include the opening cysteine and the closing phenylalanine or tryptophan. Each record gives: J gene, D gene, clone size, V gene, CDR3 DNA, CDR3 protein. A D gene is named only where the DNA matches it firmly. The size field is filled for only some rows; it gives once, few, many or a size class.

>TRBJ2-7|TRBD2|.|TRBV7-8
TGTGCCAGCAGCTTAGGGACTAGCGGGGTATCCTACGAGCAGTACTTC
CASSLGTSGVSYEQYF
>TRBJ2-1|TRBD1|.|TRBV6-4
TGTGCCAGCAGTGAAAGGGGGACAGGGGGCAATGAGCAGTTCTTC
CASSERGTGGNEQFF
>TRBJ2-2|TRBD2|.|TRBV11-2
TGTGCCAGCAGCCCAGGGGGTAGCGGGAGAGGCGGGGAGCTGTTTTTT
CASSPGGSGRGGELFF
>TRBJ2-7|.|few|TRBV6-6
TGTGCCAGCAGTTATGGCGGTACCGGGAACGAGCAGTACTTC
CASSYGGTGNEQYF
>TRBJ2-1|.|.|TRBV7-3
TGTGCCAGCAGCTCTCAGGGGGGCTCCTACAATGAGCAGTTCTTC
CASSSQGGSYNEQFF
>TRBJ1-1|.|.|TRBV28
TGTGCCAGCAGACCTACACTACCGGGACATCCCGAAGCTTTCTTT
CASRPTLPGHPEAFF
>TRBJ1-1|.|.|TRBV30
TGTGCCTGGACCAACCCACCGGGGGGCACTGAAGCTTTCTTT
CAWTNPPGGTEAFF
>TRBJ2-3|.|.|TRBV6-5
TGTGCCAGCAGTTACCCCGACACAGGGTTCACAGATACGCAGTATTTT
CASSYPDTGFTDTQYF
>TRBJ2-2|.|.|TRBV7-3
TGTGCCAGCAGCTTCCGGGTCCCAGGGGAGCTGTTTTTT
CASSFRVPGELFF
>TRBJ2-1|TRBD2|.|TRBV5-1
TGCGCCAGCAGCTTGAGACTAGCGTCCAACAATGAGCAGTTCTTC
CASSLRLASNNEQFF
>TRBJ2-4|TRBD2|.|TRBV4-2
TGTGCCAGCAGCCAACCGACTAGCGGGATAGCCAAAAACATTCAGTACTTC
CASSQPTSGIAKNIQYF
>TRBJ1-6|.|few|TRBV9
TGTGCCAGCAGCGTAGGACAGGCTTCCTATAATTCACCCCTCCACTTT
CASSVGQASYNSPLHF
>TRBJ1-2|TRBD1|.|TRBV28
TGTGCCAGCAGCCCGGACAGGGTTTATGGCTACACCTTC
CASSPDRVYGYTF
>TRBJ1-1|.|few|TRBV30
TGTGCCTGGAGTGGAGACCCCGGTGGCGGAGCTTTCTTT
CAWSGDPGGGAFF
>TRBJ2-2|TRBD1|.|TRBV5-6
TGTGCCAGCAGCACAGGGGGGAACACCGGGGAGCTGTTTTTT
CASSTGGNTGELFF
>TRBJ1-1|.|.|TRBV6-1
TGTGCCAGCAGCCTGACTGTGAACACTGAAGCTTTCTTT
CASSLTVNTEAFF
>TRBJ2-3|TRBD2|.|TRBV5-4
TGTGCCAGCAGCACCCAGGGACTAGCGGGAGTCGGAGATACGCAGTATTTT
CASSTQGLAGVGDTQYF
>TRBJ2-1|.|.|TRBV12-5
TGTGCTAGTGGTTTGGGCAGCGGTTTGTGGGAGCAGTTCTTC
CASGLGSGLWEQFF
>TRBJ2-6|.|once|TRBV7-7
TGTGCTAGCAGCCCCGGGGACTCTGGGGCCAACGTCCTGACTTTC
CASSPGDSGANVLTF
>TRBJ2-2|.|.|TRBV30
TGTGCCTGGACCCAAGCGCTCATCAGGGCCGGGGAGCTGTTTTTT
CAWTQALIRAGELFF
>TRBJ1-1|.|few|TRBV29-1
TGCAGCGTTGACGGGGGGCTAGGAACTGAAGCTTTCTTT
CSVDGGLGTEAFF
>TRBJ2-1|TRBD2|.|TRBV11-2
TGTGCCAGCAGCCCGGCCCGGGGGGGCTACAATGAGCAGTTCTTC
CASSPARGGYNEQFF
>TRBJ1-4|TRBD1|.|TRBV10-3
TGTGCCATCAGTGAATCGGGACAGGGGGCCTTTCGGGAAAAACTGTTTTTT
CAISESGQGAFREKLFF
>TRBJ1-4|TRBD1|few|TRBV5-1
TGCGCCAGCAGCTTGGGGGTTCAGGGGGCTTATGAAAAACTGTTTTTT
CASSLGVQGAYEKLFF
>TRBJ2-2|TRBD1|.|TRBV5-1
TGCGCCAGCAGCTTCGGGACAGGGGGCTGGACCGGGGAGCTGTTTTTT
CASSFGTGGWTGELFF
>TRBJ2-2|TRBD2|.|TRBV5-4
TGTGCCAGCAGCTTAGGAGCGGGAGTCTCCGGGGAGCTGTTTTTT
CASSLGAGVSGELFF
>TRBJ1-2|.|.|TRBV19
TGTGCCAGCAGTCCGGGTGAGTCCTATGGCTACACCTTC
CASSPGESYGYTF
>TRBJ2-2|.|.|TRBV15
TGTGCCACCAGCGTCAGGGGGACTCTCAACACCGGGGAGCTGTTTTTT
CATSVRGTLNTGELFF
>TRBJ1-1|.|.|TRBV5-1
TGCGCCAGCTCCGGACAGACTATGAACACTGAAGCTTTCTTT
CASSGQTMNTEAFF
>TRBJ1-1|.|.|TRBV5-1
TGCGCCAGCAGCTTGAGTGGCTCTGAAGCTTTCTTT
CASSLSGSEAFF
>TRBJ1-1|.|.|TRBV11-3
TGTGCCAGCAGCTTACGGGGAGGGAACACTGAAGCTTTCTTT
CASSLRGGNTEAFF
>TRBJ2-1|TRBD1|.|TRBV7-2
TGTGCCAGCAGCCGGACAGGGTTCGATGAGCAGTTCTTC
CASSRTGFDEQFF
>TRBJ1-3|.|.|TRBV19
TGTGCCAGTAGTCTTAAAGGGACTGGTGGAAACACCATATATTTT
CASSLKGTGGNTIYF